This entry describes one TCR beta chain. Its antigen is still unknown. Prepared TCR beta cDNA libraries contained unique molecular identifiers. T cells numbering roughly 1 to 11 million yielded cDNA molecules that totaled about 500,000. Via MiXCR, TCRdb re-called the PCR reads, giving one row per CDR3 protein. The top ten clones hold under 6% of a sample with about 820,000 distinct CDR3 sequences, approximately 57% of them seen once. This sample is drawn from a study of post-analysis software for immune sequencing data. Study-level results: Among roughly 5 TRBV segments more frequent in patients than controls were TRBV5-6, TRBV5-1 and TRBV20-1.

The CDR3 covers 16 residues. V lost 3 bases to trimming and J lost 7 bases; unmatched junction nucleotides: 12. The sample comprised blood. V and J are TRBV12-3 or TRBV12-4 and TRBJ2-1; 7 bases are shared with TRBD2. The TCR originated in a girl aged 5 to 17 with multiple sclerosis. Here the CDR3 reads CASSFLRAGINNEQFF. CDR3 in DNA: TGTGCCAGCAGTTTCCTACGAGCGGGGATAAATAATGAGCAGTTCTTC.